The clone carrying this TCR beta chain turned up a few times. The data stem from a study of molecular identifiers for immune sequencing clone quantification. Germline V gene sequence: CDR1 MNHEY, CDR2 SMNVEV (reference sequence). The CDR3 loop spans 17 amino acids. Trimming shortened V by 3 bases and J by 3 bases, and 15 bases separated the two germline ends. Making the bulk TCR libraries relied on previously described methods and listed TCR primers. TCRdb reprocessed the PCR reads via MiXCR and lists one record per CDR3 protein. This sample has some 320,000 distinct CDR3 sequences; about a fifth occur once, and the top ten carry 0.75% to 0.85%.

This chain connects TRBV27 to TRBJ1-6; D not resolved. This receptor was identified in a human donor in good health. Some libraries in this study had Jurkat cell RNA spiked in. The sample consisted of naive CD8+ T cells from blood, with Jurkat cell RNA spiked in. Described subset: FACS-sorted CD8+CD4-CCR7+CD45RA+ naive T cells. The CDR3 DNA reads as TGTGCCAGCAGTTTGCAGGCGACGGGGTTCTATAATTCACCCCTCCACTTT. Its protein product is CASSLQATGFYNSPLHF.